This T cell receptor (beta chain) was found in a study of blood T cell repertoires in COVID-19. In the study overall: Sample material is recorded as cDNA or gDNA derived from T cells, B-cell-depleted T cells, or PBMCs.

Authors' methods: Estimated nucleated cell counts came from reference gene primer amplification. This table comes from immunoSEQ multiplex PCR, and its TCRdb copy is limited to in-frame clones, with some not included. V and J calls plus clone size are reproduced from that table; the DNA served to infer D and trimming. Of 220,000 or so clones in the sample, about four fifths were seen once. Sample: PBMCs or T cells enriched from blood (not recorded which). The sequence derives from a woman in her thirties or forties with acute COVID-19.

CDR3 loop: CASSQRDRGTDTQYF. CDR3 in DNA: TGCGCCAGCAGCCAGCGGGACAGGGGGACAGATACGCAGTATTTT. The chain is built from TRBV4-3 and TRBJ2-3; TRBD1 aligns across 11 bases. This CDR3 contains 15 residues. CDR1 and CDR2 from the germline V gene are LGHNA and YSLEER. With V trimmed by 3 bases and J by 3 bases, 2 bases remained unmatched.